A selection of T cell receptor beta chains follows, all from one sample in a study of cytomegalovirus exposure and HLA in healthy donors. Clones were sequenced by immunoSEQ multiplex PCR, and TCRdb holds only the in-frame ones, with some missing. Counted here are some 95,000 clones, about 70% occurring once; the ten biggest clones make up less than 1.5%. The sample consisted of PBMCs. These receptors were taken from a female donor in good health and CMV-seronegative. Each CDR3 is given with its conserved first and last residue. A D gene is named only where the DNA matches it firmly. Size is omitted from some rows. Given values are once, few, many or a class for expanded clones.

TRBV9,NA,TRBJ2-2,NA,CASSAQGGGTGELFF,TGTGCCAGCAGCGCTCAAGGGGGTGGTACCGGGGAGCTGTTTTTT
TRBV2,TRBD2,TRBJ2-7,few,CASSNSGRREQYF,TGTGCCAGCAGTAATAGCGGGAGGAGGGAGCAGTACTTC
TRBV19,NA,TRBJ2-7,NA,CASSMASRAYEQYF,TGTGCCAGTAGTATGGCAAGCAGGGCCTACGAGCAGTACTTC
TRBV4-2,NA,TRBJ2-5,NA,CASSQVGRETQYF,TGTGCCAGCAGCCAAGTCGGGAGAGAGACCCAGTACTTC
TRBV5-6,NA,TRBJ1-2,NA,CASRREAYYGYTF,TGTGCCAGCAGAAGGGAGGCGTACTATGGCTACACCTTC
TRBV27,NA,TRBJ2-7,few,CASSTTPQISSYEQYF,TGTGCCAGCAGCACCACCCCGCAGATCTCTTCCTACGAGCAGTACTTC
TRBV5-1,NA,TRBJ1-2,NA,CASTRGSNYGYTF,TGCGCCAGCACGAGGGGGAGTAACTATGGCTACACCTTC
TRBV6-6,NA,TRBJ1-3,few,CASINSGAGNTIYF,TGTGCCAGCATTAACTCAGGGGCTGGAAACACCATATATTTT
TRBV5-1,NA,TRBJ1-2,NA,CASSPTASYGYTF,TGCGCCAGCAGCCCTACAGCCTCCTATGGCTACACCTTC
TRBV19,TRBD1,TRBJ1-2,NA,CASSAVTGQAPYGYTF,TGTGCCAGTAGTGCCGTAACCGGACAGGCCCCCTATGGCTACACCTTC
TRBV6-1,NA,TRBJ2-3,NA,CASSVRTGMDTQYF,TGTGCCAGCAGTGTACGCACCGGGATGGATACGCAGTATTTT
TRBV27,TRBD2,TRBJ2-7,NA,CASSPPGGGSYEQYF,TGTGCCAGCAGTCCACCGGGGGGTGGGTCCTACGAGCAGTACTTC
TRBV6-1,TRBD2,TRBJ2-5,NA,CASSAAGGARETQYF,TGTGCCAGCAGTGCGGCGGGAGGTGCCCGAGAGACCCAGTACTTC
TRBV30,TRBD1,TRBJ1-1,NA,CACHRDSYTEAFF,TGTGCCTGCCACCGGGACAGCTACACTGAAGCTTTCTTT
TRBV14,NA,TRBJ1-6,NA,CASSRAGRYNSPLHF,TGTGCCAGCAGCCGGGCGGGACGGTATAATTCCCCCCTCCACTTT
TRBV6-6,TRBD1,TRBJ1-5,few,CASRPDRANNQPQHF,TGTGCCAGCAGGCCGGACAGGGCGAACAATCAGCCCCAGCATTTT
TRBV5-1,NA,TRBJ2-1,NA,CASSPATRGMNEQFF,TGCGCCAGCAGCCCGGCGACTCGGGGTATGAATGAGCAGTTCTTC
TRBV6-1,NA,TRBJ2-1,NA,CASGRDFEAHEQFF,TGTGCCAGCGGACGGGACTTCGAGGCCCATGAGCAGTTCTTC
TRBV10-2,TRBD2,TRBJ2-7,NA,CASSGLAGVSYEQYF,TGCGCCAGCAGCGGACTAGCGGGGGTCTCCTACGAGCAGTACTTC
TRBV5-1,NA,TRBJ1-4,NA,CAIKHRGHLATNEKLFF,TGCGCCATCAAACATCGGGGACACTTAGCAACTAATGAAAAACTGTTTTTT
TRBV6-5,NA,TRBJ2-5,few,CASRELVAATQYF,TGTGCCAGCAGAGAACTAGTCGCGGCGACCCAGTACTTC
TRBV14,NA,TRBJ1-3,NA,CASSQDTQGAGNTIYF,TGTGCCAGCAGCCAAGACACACAGGGAGCTGGAAACACCATATATTTT